A selection of T cell receptor beta chains follows, all from one sample in a study of glioma-infiltrating T cells. Each CDR3 protein is one row after TCRdb ran MiXCR on the multiplex PCR reads. The sample shows fewer than 200,000 distinct CDR3 sequences, around 40% of them seen only once. The sample consisted of glioma tissue, nonneoplastic brain tissue, or PBMCs (not recorded which). These receptors all come from a human donor with low-grade glioma or glioblastoma, undergoing nonglioma brain surgery, or in good health (not recorded which). Both conserved end residues are part of each CDR3.

13	TRBV7-9	CASSSSGGNEQFF
14	TRBV7-2	CASSFSGLASEQYF
15	TRBV15	CAASSFAGQGYEQYF
13	TRBV5-1	CASRLGGNQPQHF
15	TRBV28	CASSLAGGDYNEQFF
14	TRBV29-1	CSVTPQLSSTEAFF
13	TRBV28	CASSLRSIWPQHF
15	TRBV12-3/TRBV12-4	CASSFGGLGANVLTF
15	TRBV27	CASGSLSSGANVLTF
13	TRBV2	CASNQGQGYEQYF
11	TRBV20-1	CSAPDRVSLFF
11	TRBV29-1	CSVSQGDAIYF
14	TRBV19	CASISLANQETQYF
12	TRBV6-1	CASSQGADTQYF
16	TRBV27	CASSLGRLAGGGEQFF
13	TRBV6-1	CASSDSSNKPQHF
13	TRBV27	CASSYRDGNGYTF
14	TRBV19	CASSRDRGSYEQYF
18	TRBV30	CAWGESGQGVNSYNEQFF
18	TRBV11-2	CASSFNPGSSGSYNEQFF
12	TRBV2	CASNTREGGQYF
14	TRBV19	CASIETPLGNTIYF
15	TRBV6-1	CASSPGSGRKNIQYF
14	TRBV6-9	CASSYLLCTGELFF
14	TRBV3-1	CASSGGTNTGELFF
11	TRBV12-3/TRBV12-4	CASRTHNEQFF
12	TRBV2	CASRLGTEEQYF
15	TRBV14	CASSQRGGLTDTQYF
14	TRBV2	CASSVGIGNQPQHF
14	TRBV29-1	CSVELGREGDTQYF
11	TRBV12-3/TRBV12-4	CASSLGGEAFF
16	TRBV18	CASSLRGEGAGEKLFF
17	TRBV2	CASSPDTSGSYVNEQFF
13	TRBV20-1	CSAGVGATYEQYF
14	TRBV5-1	CASSLERLNNEQFF
12	TRBV7-9	CASSSRCQPQHF
14	TRBV20-1	CSSPSPSGSDEQYF
14	TRBV6-5	CASSEEGVTGELFF
14	TRBV28	CASTSPGLWNEQSF
18	TRBV4-1	CASSQVGAGGPNTGELFF
12	TRBV6-1	CASSQNLYGYTF
13	TRBV12-3/TRBV12-4	CASRGQTVSPLHF
11	TRBV2	CASGDGFGYTF
14	TRBV5-1	CASSLTAGSEGYTF
16	TRBV3-1	CASSQVFGAGEDTEYF
16	TRBV6-4	CASSARGARGYNEQFF
15	TRBV19	CASNAQGVVGTEAFF
17	TRBV28	CASSSRLAPGGGNEQFF
15	TRBV25-1	CASSEPRAVDNEQFF
13	TRBV5-1	CASSLREDDEQYF
14	TRBV29-1	CSVRSSGGDNEQFF
15	TRBV3-1	CASSQGTGLGGEQFF
15	TRBV28	CASSTRTGGTDTQYF
16	TRBV2	CARSLAGLARGNEQFF
16	TRBV12-3/TRBV12-4	CASSSSVGPKTNEQFF
14	TRBV9	CASSISGRSYEQYF
13	TRBV3-1	CASSQEEGWRAFF